Here is one T cell receptor (beta chain) with its context. The data are from a study of blood T cell repertoires in COVID-19. Study at large: From the United States, Italy and Spain came samples of acute and convalescent COVID-19. T cells, B-cell-depleted T cells, or PBMCs supplied cDNA or gDNA.

As processed by the authors: Reference gene primer amplification yielded estimated nucleated cell counts. Here immunoSEQ multiplex PCR was the method, and the copy in TCRdb shows in-frame clones only, minus some. V, J and clone size derive from that table, while D and trimming were established from the DNA sequence. Here the sample spans about 270,000 clones, less than 90% being singletons. Germline V lookup: CDR1 SGHNT, CDR2 YYREEE (reference sequence). Between the trimmed V and J ends, which lost 3 bases and 0 bases, there was a span of 10 bases. This CDR3 is built from 14 residues. This sequence originates from a woman in her twenties or thirties with COVID-19, enrolled during active disease. The chain uses TRBV5-4 and TRBJ2-7; D may be TRBD2 (6 bases). What was sequenced was peripheral blood. The CDR3 DNA sequence: TGTGCCAGCAGCTATCCGGGACTCTCCTACGAGCAGTACTTC. This translates into CASSYPGLSYEQYF.